The rows below give T cell receptor beta chains drawn from one sample of a study of regulatory T cells in long-lasting Graves disease. From the multiplex PCR reads, TCRdb called clonotypes with MiXCR, one entry per CDR3 protein. The profile covers about 470,000 distinct CDR3 sequences, with 20% to 25% appearing a single time and over 7.5% taken by the ten largest. The material sequenced was peripheral blood mononuclear cells (PBMCs), taken when the disease was refractory, from a patient treated with antithyroid drugs. The receptors stem from a female donor with Graves disease. Both conserved end residues are part of each CDR3. The D gene is left open where the match is weak. A row's size may be missing; if present it is once, few, many or a size class.

J	size	D	V	CDR3	DNA
TRBJ2-2	.	.	TRBV29-1	CSVENANTGELFF	TGCAGCGTTGAGAACGCGAACACCGGGGAGCTGTTTTTT
TRBJ2-7	.	.	TRBV19	CASSMRGPPPYEQYF	TGTGCCAGTAGTATGAGGGGACCACCACCCTACGAGCAGTACTTC
TRBJ2-2	few	.	TRBV7-2	CASSLSRVPKAGELFF	TGTGCCAGCAGCTTATCCCGGGTCCCTAAGGCCGGGGAGCTGTTTTTT
TRBJ1-5	many	.	TRBV7-2	CASSFSPGFSNQPQHF	TGTGCCAGCAGCTTTAGCCCGGGATTTAGCAATCAGCCCCAGCATTTT
TRBJ2-3	few	TRBD2	TRBV7-6	CASSLDFGRATDTQYF	TGTGCCAGCAGCTTGGATTTCGGGAGGGCCACAGATACGCAGTATTTT
TRBJ2-5	few	.	TRBV29-1	CSVSVTTLEETQYF	TGCAGCGTTTCGGTAACCACCCTAGAGGAGACCCAGTACTTC
TRBJ1-6	many	TRBD1	TRBV27	CASSSLGTGGNSPLHF	TGTGCCAGCAGTTCGCTTGGGACAGGGGGTAATTCACCCCTCCACTTT
TRBJ1-1	few	TRBD1	TRBV7-2	CASSLFGTGAPETPEAFF	TGTGCCAGCAGCTTATTTGGCACAGGGGCTCCGGAAACGCCTGAAGCTTTCTTT
TRBJ2-2	.	TRBD2	TRBV20-1	CSATLAGGTNTGELFF	TGCAGTGCTACACTAGCGGGAGGCACGAACACCGGGGAGCTGTTTTTT
TRBJ2-5	.	.	TRBV7-9	CASSLDPDQETQYF	TGTGCCAGCAGCTTAGACCCAGACCAAGAGACCCAGTACTTC
TRBJ1-4	many	TRBD1	TRBV11-2	CASSLGRGSGTGGALEKLFF	TGTGCCAGCAGCTTAGGGAGAGGTTCCGGGACAGGGGGCGCTTTGGAAAAACTGTTTTTT
TRBJ1-2	many	.	TRBV12-3/TRBV12-4	CASSRNRDYNYGYTF	TGTGCCAGCAGTAGAAACCGGGATTATAACTATGGCTACACCTTC
TRBJ2-5	few	.	TRBV20-1	CSARFQASDQETQYF	TGCAGTGCTAGGTTCCAGGCTAGCGACCAAGAGACCCAGTACTTC
TRBJ1-2	few	.	TRBV19	CASSIPGSGGYTF	TGTGCCAGTAGTATACCAGGGTCGGGTGGCTACACCTTC
TRBJ2-2	.	TRBD2	TRBV24-1	CAASDPRRASGNTGELFF	TGTGCCGCCAGTGATCCGCGCCGGGCTAGCGGGAACACCGGGGAGCTGTTTTTT
TRBJ2-7	many	TRBD2	TRBV7-3	CASSWGTSMLGEQYF	TGTGCCAGCAGCTGGGGGACTAGCATGCTGGGCGAGCAGTACTTC
TRBJ1-2	many	.	TRBV12-3/TRBV12-4	CASSPAGYGYTF	TGTGCCAGCAGCCCCGCCGGCTATGGCTACACCTTC
TRBJ1-6	many	.	TRBV30	CAWSQGGGSPLHF	TGTGCCTGGAGTCAGGGTGGCGGTTCACCCCTCCACTTT
TRBJ2-7	few	.	TRBV7-9	CASSSPRRVGQYF	TGTGCCAGCAGCTCCCCCAGAAGAGTCGGGCAGTACTTC
TRBJ2-5	many	TRBD1	TRBV19	CASSILAGGETQYF	TGTGCCAGTAGTATTCTCGCAGGGGGAGAGACCCAGTACTTC
TRBJ2-2	few	.	TRBV30	CAWSVLRGGELFF	TGTGCCTGGAGTGTACTTCGGGGCGGGGAGCTGTTTTTT
TRBJ1-5	.	.	TRBV6-4	CASTDRWGLCQPQHF	TGTGCCAGCACCGACCGATGGGGTTTGTGCCAGCCCCAGCATTTT
TRBJ2-7	many	.	TRBV6-2/TRBV6-3	CASSWGVSSYEQYF	TGTGCCAGCAGTTGGGGCGTGAGCTCCTACGAGCAGTACTTC
TRBJ1-1	many	.	TRBV27	CASSLFTNTEAFF	TGTGCCAGCAGTTTATTTACGAACACTGAAGCTTTCTTT
TRBJ2-6	.	.	TRBV19	CASSHHRGANVLTF	TGTGCCAGTAGCCACCATCGGGGGGCCAACGTCCTGACTTTC
TRBJ2-5	few	TRBD2	TRBV19	CASSGAGGSQETQYF	TGTGCCAGTAGTGGGGCGGGAGGGTCGCAAGAGACCCAGTACTTC
TRBJ2-7	.	.	TRBV15	CATSGNLRSYEQYF	TGTGCCACCAGCGGAAACCTGAGGTCCTACGAGCAGTACTTC
TRBJ2-7	many	TRBD1	TRBV9	CASSGSTGGFDEQYF	TGTGCCAGCAGCGGATCGACAGGGGGCTTCGACGAGCAGTACTTC
TRBJ1-1	many	.	TRBV18	CASSETLTGNTEAFF	TGTGCCAGCTCAGAAACACTCACAGGAAACACTGAAGCTTTCTTT
TRBJ2-5	many	.	TRBV15	CATSSPLQETQYF	TGTGCCACCAGCTCACCGTTGCAAGAGACCCAGTACTTC
TRBJ1-2	few	.	TRBV19	CASANFVGYTF	TGTGCCAGTGCGAACTTCGTGGGCTACACCTTC
TRBJ1-1	.	.	TRBV29-1	CSAIPVWGTEAFF	TGCAGCGCAATCCCTGTTTGGGGGACTGAAGCTTTCTTT
TRBJ2-5	many	.	TRBV5-5	CASSIRRETQYF	TGTGCCAGCAGCATCCGACGGGAGACCCAGTACTTC
TRBJ1-3	few	.	TRBV6-1	CASRRIETGNTIYF	TGTGCCAGCAGGAGGATAGAGACTGGAAACACCATATATTTT
TRBJ2-2	many	TRBD2	TRBV2	CASSGTGGHAGELFF	TGTGCCAGCAGTGGGACGGGAGGGCACGCCGGGGAGCTGTTTTTT
TRBJ2-5	.	TRBD2	TRBV20-1	CSASRPSGKETQYF	TGCAGTGCTAGTCGGCCTAGCGGGAAGGAGACCCAGTACTTC
TRBJ2-1	few	TRBD2	TRBV12-3/TRBV12-4	CASSRAPTSGRVDEQFF	TGTGCCAGCAGCCGCGCCCCGACTAGCGGGAGGGTAGATGAGCAGTTCTTC
TRBJ1-1	few	TRBD1	TRBV5-1	CASSRQTGGRTEAFF	TGCGCCAGCAGCCGGCAGACAGGGGGCAGGACTGAAGCTTTCTTT
TRBJ2-2	few	TRBD2	TRBV20-1	CSASRIAGAATGELFF	TGCAGTGCTAGCCGTATAGCGGGGGCCGCTACCGGGGAGCTGTTTTTT
TRBJ2-6	.	.	TRBV4-1	CASSPQSGANVLTF	TGCGCCAGCAGTCCTCAATCTGGGGCCAACGTCCTGACTTTC
TRBJ2-7	.	.	TRBV5-1	CASSLAFSGLSYEQYF	TGCGCCAGCAGCTTGGCCTTCAGCGGGCTCTCCTACGAGCAGTACTTC